The following is a T cell receptor beta chain sequence with its context. This record comes from a study of blood T cell repertoires in COVID-19. Study details: PBMCs, B-cell-depleted T cells, or T cells provided the cDNA or gDNA that made up the material.

In the original workflow: Nucleated cell counts were estimated from reference gene primer amplification. Produced via immunoSEQ multiplex PCR; TCRdb's table is partial and in-frame only. V, J and clone size are taken as reported in that table, and D and trimming were inferred from the DNA itself. The sample contains around 400,000 clones, around 87% of which appear only once. The TCR comes from a woman aged 25 to 45 with COVID-19, enrolled during active disease. The sequenced material came from peripheral blood.

The DNA of the CDR3 is TGTGCCAGCAGCCAAGATAGGTTGGCAGGACAAGAGACCCAGTACTTC. As protein: CASSQDRLAGQETQYF. V is TRBV14 and J is TRBJ2-5; D is unclear. V was pared by 0 bases and J by 2 bases, with 13 bases between. The CDR3 consists of 16 residues. The germline V gene encodes CDR1 SGHDN and CDR2 FVKESK.